The 13 T cell receptor beta chains below were found in one sample sequenced in a study of shared clonotypes between healthy human individuals. Some clones are missing from TCRdb's copy, which holds only in-frame ones; the method was immunoSEQ multiplex PCR. This sample has about 800,000 clones, with about 96% found just once. Naive CD8 cells comprised CD45RO-negative, CCR7-positively selected cells, excluding terminally differentiated effector memory CD45RA+ cells. Sequencing was carried out using naive CD8+ T cells sorted from blood. These receptors were taken from a man aged 25 to 40 in good health.

CDR3 in DNA: TGTGCCAGCAGCCAGGGACAGGGAGACGAGCAGTTCTTC. Protein product: CASSQGQGDEQFF. This chain joins TRBV7-6 and TRBJ2-1; 9 bases line up with TRBD1. V trimming: 5 bases; J trimming: 10 bases; junction bases outside the gene matches: 6. The CDR3 consists of 13 residues. CDR1 is SGHVS and CDR2 is FNYEAQ in the germline V gene.

The rearrangement joins TRBV27 to TRBJ2-2; D may be TRBD2 (5 bases). The CDR3 is 15 residues long. V lost 6 bases to trimming and J lost 6 bases, with 17 bases between them. Germline CDR1 MNHEY, CDR2 SMNVEV (reference sequence). The chain's CDR3 is CASSPTRELPGELFF. Here the CDR3 DNA reads TGTGCCAGCAGCCCTACGAGGGAGCTCCCCGGGGAGCTGTTTTTT.

The chain has TRBV2 and TRBJ2-3, with D maybe TRBD1 (5 bases). The CDR3 is 16 amino acids. CDR1 is SNHLY, CDR2 FYNNEI, per germline. V lost 7 bases, J lost 0 bases, and 17 bases lay in between. CDR3 coding DNA: TGTGCCAGCATAGACATGCCTGGGGCTAGCACAGATACGCAGTATTTT. This encodes CASIDMPGASTDTQYF.

This chain joins TRBV7-8 and TRBJ1-1; D is unclear. The CDR3 runs to 15 residues. The ends were cut back, 1 base at V and 0 bases at J, with 9 bases in the middle. Germline values: CDR1 SGHVS, CDR2 FQNEAQ. This CDR3 is CASSLEGTMNTEAFF. The DNA for the CDR3 is TGTGCCAGCAGCTTAGAGGGCACCATGAACACTGAAGCTTTCTTT.

CDR3 sequence reads: CAISDRTANTEAFF. As DNA, the CDR3 is TGTGCCATCAGTGATCGGACGGCAAACACTGAAGCTTTCTTT. The chain is built from TRBV10-3 and TRBJ1-1; no firm D call. Germline values: CDR1 ENHRY, CDR2 SYGVKD. The CDR3 totals 14 residues. V was cut by 3 bases and J by 2 bases, with 10 bases left in between.

The rearrangement uses TRBV7-9 and TRBJ2-2; 10 nucleotides agree with TRBD2. The CDR3 covers 16 residues. The germline V gene has CDR1 SEHNR and CDR2 FQNEAQ (reference sequence). The J segment lost 4 bases and the V segment lost 5 bases, leaving 7 bases of the junction unmatched. The CDR3 nucleotides are TGTGCCAGCAGCCACTCTAGCGGGAGAGTCACCGGGGAGCTGTTTTTT. Translation gives CASSHSSGRVTGELFF.

The chain joins TRBV10-3 to TRBJ2-5; no firm D call. Per the germline V gene, CDR1 is ENHRY and CDR2 is SYGVKD. The CDR3 loop spans 15 amino acids. V was trimmed by 2 bases and J by 1 base, leaving 11 bases between them. CDR3 sequence (DNA): TGTGCCATCAGTGAGAGGGATGAGTCCCAAGAGACCCAGTACTTC. This sequence encodes CAISERDESQETQYF.

The chain links TRBV7-2 to TRBJ1-5; D uncertain. V lost 5 bases, J lost 1 base, and 6 bases lay in between. The CDR3 length is 13 residues. Germline CDR1 and CDR2: SGHTA and FQGNSA. The CDR3 DNA follows: TGTGCCAGCAGCCCCTGGAGCAATCAGCCCCAGCATTTT. Its translation: CASSPWSNQPQHF.

This clone was seen a single time. The genes are TRBV9 and TRBJ2-2; tentative D call: TRBD1 (6 bases). Per the germline V gene, CDR1 is SGDLS and CDR2 is YYNGEE. Trimming removed 0 bases from V and 1 base from J, with 13 bases in between. This CDR3 is built from 17 residues. As DNA, the CDR3 is TGTGCCAGCAGCGTAGCCTCCAGGACAGTGAACACCGGGGAGCTGTTTTTT. It translates to CASSVASRTVNTGELFF.

The sample holds one count of this clone. This CDR3 is CASSRRNTEAFF. CDR3 coding DNA: TGTGCCAGCAGCCGGCGGAACACTGAAGCTTTCTTT. The J gene is TRBJ1-1, the V gene TRBV7-9; unclear D gene. The CDR3 consists of 12 residues. Trimming removed 5 bases at V and 1 base at J, with 5 bases between. Per germline, CDR1 SEHNR and CDR2 FQNEAQ (reference sequence).

This clone came up once. The chain recombines TRBV4-1 with TRBJ1-4; possible D gene TRBD1, 5 bases. There are 15 residues in the CDR3. From germline, CDR1 is MGHRA and CDR2 YSYEKL. V dropped 1 base and J dropped 4 bases, with 10 bases sitting between them. The chain's CDR3 is CASSQAPRDNEKLFF. CDR3 bases: TGCGCCAGCAGCCAAGCTCCCAGGGATAATGAAAAACTGTTTTTT.

The V and J genes are TRBV5-6 and TRBJ2-7, with D possibly being TRBD1 or TRBD2 (5 bases each). Trimming left V 1 base short and J 0 bases short, with 11 bases between. Germline assignment: CDR1 SGHDT and CDR2 YYEEEE. The CDR3 runs 15 residues. This chain's CDR3 is CASSLWGRSSYEQYF. CDR3 DNA sequence: TGTGCCAGCAGCTTGTGGGGACGGAGCTCCTACGAGCAGTACTTC. Drawing the rest from reference TRBV5-6 and TRBJ2-7, the complete variable domain is DAGVTQSPTHLIKTRGQQVTLRCSPKSGHDTVSWYQQALGQGPQFIFQYYEEEERQRGNFPDRFSGHQFPNYSSELNVNALLLGDSALYLCASSLWGRSSYEQYFGPGTRLTVT.

A few counts support this clone. The rearrangement links TRBV30 to TRBJ2-7; a possible D gene is TRBD2 (7 bases). This CDR3 is 13 amino acids long. CDR1 and CDR2 (germline): GTSNPN, SVGIG (reference sequence). V lost 4 bases to trimming and J lost 6 bases, with 16 bases between them. CDR3 in DNA: TGTGCCTGGACCTACGGGGGGCCTGGCGAGCAGTACTTC. This encodes CAWTYGGPGEQYF.